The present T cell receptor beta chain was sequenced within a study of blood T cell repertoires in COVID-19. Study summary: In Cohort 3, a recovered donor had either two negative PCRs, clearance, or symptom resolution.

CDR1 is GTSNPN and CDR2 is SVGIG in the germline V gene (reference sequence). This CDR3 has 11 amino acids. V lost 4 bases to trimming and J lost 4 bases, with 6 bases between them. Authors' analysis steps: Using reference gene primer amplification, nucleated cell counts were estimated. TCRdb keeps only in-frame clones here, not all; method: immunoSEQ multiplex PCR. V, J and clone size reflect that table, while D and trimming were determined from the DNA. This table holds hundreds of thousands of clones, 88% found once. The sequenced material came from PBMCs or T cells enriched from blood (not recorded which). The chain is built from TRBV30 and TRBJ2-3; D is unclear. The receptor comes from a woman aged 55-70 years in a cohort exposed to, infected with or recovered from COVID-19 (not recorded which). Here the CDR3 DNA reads TGTGCCTGGACCCCTGCAGATACGCAGTATTTT. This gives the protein CAWTPADTQYF.